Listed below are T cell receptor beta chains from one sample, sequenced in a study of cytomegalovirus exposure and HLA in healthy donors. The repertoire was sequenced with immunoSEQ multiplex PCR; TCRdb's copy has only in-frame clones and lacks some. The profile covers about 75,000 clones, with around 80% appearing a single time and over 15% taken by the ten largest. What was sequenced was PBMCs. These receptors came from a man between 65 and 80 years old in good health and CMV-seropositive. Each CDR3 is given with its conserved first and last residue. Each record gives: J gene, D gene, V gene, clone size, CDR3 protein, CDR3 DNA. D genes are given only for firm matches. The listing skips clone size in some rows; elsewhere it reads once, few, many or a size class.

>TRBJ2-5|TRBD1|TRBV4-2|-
CASSQGDSTQTQYF
TGTGCCAGCAGCCAAGGGGACAGTACCCAGACCCAGTACTTC
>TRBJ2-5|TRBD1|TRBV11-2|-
CASSLNTGEQETQYF
TGTGCCAGCAGCTTAAATACAGGGGAACAAGAGACCCAGTACTTC
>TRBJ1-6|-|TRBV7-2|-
CASSLGSRGSNSPLHF
TGTGCCAGCAGCTTAGGTTCCCGGGGGTCCAATTCACCCCTCCACTTT
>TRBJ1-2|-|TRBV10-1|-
CASSGIPRQVNYGYTF
TGCGCCAGCAGTGGAATCCCTAGACAGGTCAACTATGGCTACACCTTC
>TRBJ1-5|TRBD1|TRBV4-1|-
CASSLQGRSNQPQHF
TGCGCCAGCAGCCTACAGGGGAGGTCGAATCAGCCCCAGCATTTT
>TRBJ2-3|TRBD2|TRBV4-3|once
CASSQAWLAGPQPVF
TGCGCCAGCAGCCAAGCATGGCTAGCGGGACCCCAACCGGTATTT
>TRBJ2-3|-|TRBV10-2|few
CASRTDPDTQYF
TGCGCCAGTCGGACAGACCCAGATACGCAGTATTTT
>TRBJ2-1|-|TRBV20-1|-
CSASPGGEQFF
TGCAGTGCTAGCCCCGGGGGTGAGCAGTTCTTC
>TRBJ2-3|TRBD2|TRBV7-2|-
CASSEQLAVPPDTQYF
TGTGCCAGCAGCGAACAACTAGCGGTCCCCCCAGATACGCAGTATTTT
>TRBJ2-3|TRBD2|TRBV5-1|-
CASSFNGLAGQYF
TGCGCCAGCAGCTTTAATGGACTAGCCGGGCAGTATTTT
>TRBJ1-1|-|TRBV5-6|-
CASSLAPLTAEAFF
TGTGCCAGCAGCTTGGCGCCCCTTACGGCTGAAGCTTTCTTT
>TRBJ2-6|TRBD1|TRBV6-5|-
CASSYSTGAGANVLTF
TGTGCCAGCAGTTACTCAACAGGGGCTGGGGCCAACGTCCTGACTTTC
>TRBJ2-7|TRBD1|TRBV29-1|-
CSVAPGQESYEQYF
TGCAGCGTTGCTCCGGGACAGGAGTCCTACGAGCAGTACTTC
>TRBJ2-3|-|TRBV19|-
CASSMMSSTDTQYF
TGTGCCAGTAGTATGATGAGTAGCACAGATACGCAGTATTTT
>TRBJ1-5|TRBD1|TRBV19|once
CASSSQGYNQPQHF
TGTGCCAGTAGCTCACAGGGGTACAATCAGCCCCAGCATTTT
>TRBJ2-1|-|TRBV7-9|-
CASSLEESPRYNEQFF
TGTGCCAGCAGCTTAGAGGAGAGCCCACGCTACAATGAGCAGTTCTTC
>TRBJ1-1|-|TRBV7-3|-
CASSLTGVANEAFF
TGTGCCAGCAGCTTAACCGGAGTAGCAAATGAAGCTTTCTTT
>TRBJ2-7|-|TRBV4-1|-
CASSQEGGGGPYEQYF
TGCGCCAGCAGCCAAGAAGGAGGGGGGGGCCCTTACGAGCAGTACTTC
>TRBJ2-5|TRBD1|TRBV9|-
CASSVGTGGAETQYF
TGTGCCAGCAGCGTAGGGACAGGGGGCGCAGAGACCCAGTACTTC
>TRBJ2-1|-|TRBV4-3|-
CASSQDPTGPYNEQFF
TGCGCCAGCAGCCAAGATCCAACAGGGCCCTACAATGAGCAGTTCTTC
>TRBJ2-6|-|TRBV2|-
CASSRQDSGANVLTF
TGTGCCAGCAGTCGGCAGGACTCTGGGGCCAACGTCCTGACTTTC
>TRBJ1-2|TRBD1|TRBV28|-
CASRRGQVSYGYTF
TGTGCCAGCAGACGTGGACAGGTATCCTATGGCTACACCTTC
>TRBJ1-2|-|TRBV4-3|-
CASSQEPGQGKRGGYTF
TGCGCCAGCAGCCAAGAACCGGGCCAGGGGAAGAGGGGTGGCTACACCTTC
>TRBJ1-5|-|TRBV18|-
CASSPGGGNNQPQHF
TGTGCCAGCTCACCCGGGGGGGGCAACAATCAGCCCCAGCATTTT
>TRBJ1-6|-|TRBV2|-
CASSSTTMGDSPLHF
TGTGCCAGCAGTAGTACCACCATGGGAGATTCACCCCTCCACTTT
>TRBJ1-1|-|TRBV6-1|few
CASSEDFSQSEAFF
TGTGCCAGCAGTGAAGATTTTTCACAAAGTGAAGCTTTCTTT
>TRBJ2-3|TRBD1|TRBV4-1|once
CASSHGTGGRADTQYF
TGCGCCAGCAGCCACGGGACAGGGGGAAGGGCAGATACGCAGTATTTT
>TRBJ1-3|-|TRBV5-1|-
CASSLAATSSGNTIYF
TGCGCCAGCAGCTTGGCTGCGACAAGCTCTGGAAACACCATATATTTT
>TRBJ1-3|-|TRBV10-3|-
CAIGTPSGNTIYF
TGTGCCATCGGGACACCCTCTGGAAACACCATATATTTT
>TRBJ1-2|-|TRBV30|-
CAWDKAGAGGYGYTF
TGTGCCTGGGACAAAGCGGGGGCCGGGGGCTATGGCTACACCTTC
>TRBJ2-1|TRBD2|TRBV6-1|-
CASSGLAVSYNEQFF
TGTGCCAGCAGTGGACTAGCGGTTTCCTACAATGAGCAGTTCTTC
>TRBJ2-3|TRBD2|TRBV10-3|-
CATRLAGETDTQYF
TGTGCCACCAGACTAGCGGGAGAGACAGATACGCAGTATTTT
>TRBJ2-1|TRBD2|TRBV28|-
CASSIGTSGRSGRYNEQFF
TGTGCCAGCAGTATCGGGACTAGCGGGAGGAGCGGGAGATACAATGAGCAGTTCTTC
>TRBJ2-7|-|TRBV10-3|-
CAISPRGHEQYF
TGTGCCATCAGTCCCCGAGGCCACGAGCAGTACTTC
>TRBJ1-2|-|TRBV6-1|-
CASSGLANYGYTF
TGTGCCAGCAGTGGTTTAGCCAACTATGGCTACACCTTC
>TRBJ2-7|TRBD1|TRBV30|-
CAWRGQGAGHEQYF
TGTGCCTGGAGGGGACAGGGGGCGGGCCACGAGCAGTACTTC
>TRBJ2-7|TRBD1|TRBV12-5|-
CASGRQGWLTYEQYF
TGTGCTAGTGGTCGACAGGGGTGGTTGACCTACGAGCAGTACTTC
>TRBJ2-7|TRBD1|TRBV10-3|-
CAISETGQGSYEQYF
TGTGCCATCAGTGAGACGGGACAGGGGTCTTACGAGCAGTACTTC
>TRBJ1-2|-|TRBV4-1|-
CASSQDSRAPDGYTF
TGCGCCAGCAGCCAAGATAGCAGGGCACCTGATGGCTACACCTTC
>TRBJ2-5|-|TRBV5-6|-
CASSFGTSYQETQYF
TGTGCCAGCAGCTTCGGGACTTCGTACCAAGAGACCCAGTACTTC
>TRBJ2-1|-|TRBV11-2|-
CASSRDIGNEQFF
TGTGCCAGCAGTCGGGACATCGGCAATGAGCAGTTCTTC
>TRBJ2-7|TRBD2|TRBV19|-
CASSISGRAYEQYF
TGTGCCAGTAGTATCAGCGGGAGGGCCTACGAGCAGTACTTC
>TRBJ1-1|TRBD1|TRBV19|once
CASSKGQGNTEAFF
TGTGCCAGTAGTAAAGGACAGGGGAATACTGAAGCTTTCTTT
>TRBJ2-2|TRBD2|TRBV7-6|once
CASSSPGGGGELFF
TGTGCCAGCAGCTCACCGGGGGGGGGCGGGGAGCTGTTTTTT
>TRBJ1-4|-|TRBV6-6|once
CASRRPGAAGIEKLFF
TGTGCCAGCAGACGACCCGGTGCAGCGGGTATTGAAAAACTGTTTTTT
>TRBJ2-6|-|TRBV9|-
CASSVAVESSGANVLTF
TGTGCCAGCAGCGTCGCCGTCGAGAGCTCTGGGGCCAACGTCCTGACTTTC
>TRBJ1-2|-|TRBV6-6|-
CASKSSDSADGYTF
TGTGCCAGCAAGTCGTCGGACAGCGCTGATGGCTACACCTTC
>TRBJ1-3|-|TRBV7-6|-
CASSLAAGAGNTIYF
TGTGCCAGCAGCTTAGCGGCAGGGGCTGGAAACACCATATATTTT
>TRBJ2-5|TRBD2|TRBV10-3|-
CAISEYGLAGMGTQYF
TGTGCCATCAGTGAGTACGGACTAGCGGGAATGGGGACCCAGTACTTC
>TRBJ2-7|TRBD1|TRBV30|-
CAWSVGYGLKGQGAWEQYF
TGTGCCTGGAGTGTAGGTTACGGCCTAAAGGGACAGGGGGCTTGGGAGCAGTACTTC
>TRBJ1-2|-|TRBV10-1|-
CASPGPGRGGYTF
TGCGCCAGCCCGGGCCCGGGGAGAGGGGGCTACACCTTC
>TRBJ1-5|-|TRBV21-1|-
CASSKTGVEQPQHF
TGTGCCAGCAGCAAGACAGGGGTTGAGCAGCCCCAGCATTTT
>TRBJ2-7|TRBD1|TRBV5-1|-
CATPRTGPLYEQYF
TGCGCCACACCAAGGACAGGCCCCCTCTACGAGCAGTACTTC
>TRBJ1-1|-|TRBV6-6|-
CASSYSTTAEAFF
TGTGCCAGCAGTTACTCGACTACAGCTGAAGCTTTCTTT
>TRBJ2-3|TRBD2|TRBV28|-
CASILAGADTQYF
TGTGCCAGCATACTAGCGGGAGCAGATACGCAGTATTTT
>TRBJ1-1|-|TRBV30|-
CAWDRLNTEAFF
TGTGCCTGGGACAGGCTGAACACTGAAGCTTTCTTT
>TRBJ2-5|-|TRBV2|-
CASSGGGATQYF
TGTGCCAGCTCTGGAGGGGGGGCGACCCAGTACTTC
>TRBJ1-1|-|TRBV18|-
CASSSGGNTEAFF
TGTGCCAGCTCTTCGGGGGGGAACACTGAAGCTTTCTTT
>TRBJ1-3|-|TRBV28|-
CASSSGGAGNTIYF
TGTGCCAGCAGTTCCGGGGGAGCTGGAAACACCATATATTTT